The TCR beta chain described here comes from a study of Graves' ophthalmopathy and Graves' hyperthyroidism. Broader study findings: Most expanded clonotypes from thyroid (those above 0.001 frequency) were also found in blood.

To note about this clonotype: The target antigen is unknown.

Amplification from RNA transcripts yielded the TCR beta CDR3 regions. Amplification began with first-round RT-PCR using HTBI primers, then second-round multiplex PCR was performed. One entry per CDR3 protein, called by TCRdb with MiXCR from the multiplex PCR reads. The data contain fewer than 250,000 distinct CDR3 sequences, approximately 29% of them singletons. The CDR3 length is 16 residues. V was shortened by 3 bases and J by 3 bases, with 17 bases between the two germline ends. The TCR was taken from a middle-aged man with Graves' ophthalmopathy. This chain uses TRBV12-3 or TRBV12-4 with TRBJ1-1; D uncertain. Sequencing was carried out using peripheral blood. The chain's CDR3 is CASSFSGRLFHTEAFF. The CDR3 region has the DNA TGTGCCAGCAGTTTTAGTGGCAGATTGTTTCACACTGAAGCTTTCTTT.